A selection of T cell receptor beta chains follows, all from one sample in a study of identical twins. TCRdb reprocessed the 5' RACE reads via MiXCR and lists one record per CDR3 protein. The data contain roughly 750,000 distinct CDR3 sequences, over 20% of them singletons. The sample was also linked to a second study, of T cells expressing NK-cell markers.

The specimen sequenced was PBMCs. These receptors all come from a young woman in good health. The CDR3 runs from the conserved cysteine through the conserved F or W. The D gene is left open where the match is weak. Clone size is stated in some rows and not others, as once, few, many or a class when expanded.

abundance,v_gene,d_gene,j_gene,CDR3nt,CDR3aa
-,TRBV6-2/TRBV6-3,-,TRBJ1-5,TGTGCCAGCAAACGATTAGATCAGCCCCAGCATTTT,CASKRLDQPQHF
-,TRBV12-3/TRBV12-4,-,TRBJ1-1,TGTGCCAGCAGCTCTATATATAGGGGTGAAGCTTTCTTT,CASSSIYRGEAFF
many,TRBV20-1,TRBD1,TRBJ2-5,TGCAGTGCTAGAGAGGACAGGGCGGAGACCCAGTACTTC,CSAREDRAETQYF
few,TRBV10-3,-,TRBJ2-2,TGTGCCATCAGTGAGTCAAGGGGAAACACCGGGGAGCTGTTTTTT,CAISESRGNTGELFF
-,TRBV7-9,TRBD2,TRBJ2-7,TGTGCCAGCAGCGAAGGGGGACTAGCGCGATACGAGCAGTACTTC,CASSEGGLARYEQYF
-,TRBV20-1,TRBD2,TRBJ2-7,TGCAGTGCTGGGGGGGTGACGGGTTACGAGCAGTACTTC,CSAGGVTGYEQYF
-,TRBV10-3,-,TRBJ1-3,TGTGCCATCAGTGAGTCTGGGGACCCTGCTGGAAACACCATATATTTT,CAISESGDPAGNTIYF
few,TRBV5-8,-,TRBJ2-6,TGTGCCAGCAGCTTGATCCCCCCACCCGGGGCCAACGTCCTGACTTTC,CASSLIPPPGANVLTF
few,TRBV20-1,-,TRBJ1-2,TGCAGTGCTAGAGATCAAGGCGGTCTTGGCTACACCTTC,CSARDQGGLGYTF
few,TRBV29-1,TRBD2,TRBJ2-3,TGCAGCGCTTGGGGAGCGGGAGCGCCAGATACGCAGTATTTT,CSAWGAGAPDTQYF
-,TRBV6-2/TRBV6-3,-,TRBJ2-5,TGTGCCAGCAGTTACCTCAGACAGGGAGGCCCCCAAGAGACCCAGTACTTC,CASSYLRQGGPQETQYF
many,TRBV12-3/TRBV12-4,-,TRBJ2-7,TGTGCCAGCAGCTCCCTCTCCTACGAGCAGTACTTC,CASSSLSYEQYF
-,TRBV20-1,TRBD2,TRBJ2-3,TGCAGTGCCGGGGGGGGGGATACGCAGTATTTT,CSAGGGDTQYF
-,TRBV12-3/TRBV12-4,-,TRBJ2-1,TGTGCCAGCAGAGGGACCGGGGACTTCTCCTACAATGAGCAGTTCTTC,CASRGTGDFSYNEQFF
-,TRBV20-1,-,TRBJ2-3,TGCAGTGCTAGAGCTGGGCTCCCCATCACAGATACGCAGTATTTT,CSARAGLPITDTQYF
-,TRBV9,TRBD1,TRBJ1-1,TGTGCCAGCAGCGTGGGACAGACGAACACTGAAGCTTTCTTT,CASSVGQTNTEAFF
few,TRBV20-1,-,TRBJ1-6,TGCAGTGCTAGGATAGGGACCTATAATTCACCCCTCCACTTT,CSARIGTYNSPLHF
-,TRBV5-1,TRBD2,TRBJ2-1,TGCGCCAGCAGCTGGGGACTAGACTACAATGAGCAGTTCTTC,CASSWGLDYNEQFF
few,TRBV4-3,TRBD2,TRBJ2-7,TGCGCCAGCAGCCAAGAGCCCCCGAATAGCGGGAGCTCCTACGAGCAGTACTTC,CASSQEPPNSGSSYEQYF
few,TRBV28,-,TRBJ2-1,TGTGCCGGCAGTGAGGGGAGGAGGAATGAGCAGTTCTTC,CAGSEGRRNEQFF
many,TRBV5-1,-,TRBJ1-1,TGCGCCAGCAGTCGAGACAGGAACACTGAAGCTTTCTTT,CASSRDRNTEAFF
many,TRBV27,TRBD2,TRBJ2-1,TGTGCCAGCAGTAGGAGCGGGGGGGCCGAGAATGAGCAGTTCTTC,CASSRSGGAENEQFF
-,TRBV10-3,-,TRBJ1-6,TGTGCCACTATCGCCAGGGAAAACTCACCCCTCCACTTT,CATIARENSPLHF
-,TRBV25-1,TRBD1,TRBJ1-2,TGTGCCAGGCCAAGGGACAGGAGTCTTTATGGCTACACCTTC,CARPRDRSLYGYTF
many,TRBV12-3/TRBV12-4,-,TRBJ2-1,TGTGCCAGCAGTTTACAGGCCGGTGAGCAGTTCTTC,CASSLQAGEQFF
many,TRBV20-1,-,TRBJ2-7,TGCAGTGCTAGAGGGTTTAGCTCCTACGAGCAGTACTTC,CSARGFSSYEQYF
-,TRBV5-4,-,TRBJ2-1,TGTGCCAGCAGCTTGAAGGGCGGACTCCTTCCATGGGTGCAGTTCTTC,CASSLKGGLLPWVQFF
-,TRBV5-1,TRBD2,TRBJ2-2,TGCGCCAGCAGCTTAAGTAGCGGGATGGTCGGGGAGCTGTTTTTT,CASSLSSGMVGELFF
-,TRBV11-2,-,TRBJ2-7,TGTGCCAGCAGACCGACAGGAGGCGAGCAGTACTTC,CASRPTGGEQYF
-,TRBV7-7,-,TRBJ2-1,TGTGCCAGCAGCCCTTTGACGGGTTCCTACAATGAGCAGTTCTTC,CASSPLTGSYNEQFF
-,TRBV6-5,-,TRBJ1-1,TGTGCCAGCAGTTACCGGGGGTCAGTGAACACTGAAGCTTTCTTT,CASSYRGSVNTEAFF